A selection of T cell receptor beta chains follows, all from one sample in a study of blood T cell repertoires in COVID-19. The assay was immunoSEQ multiplex PCR, and TCRdb's table has in-frame clones only and misses some. The sample lists around 300,000 clones, 70% to 90% seen once, with approximately 11% in the top ten. Sequenced input: peripheral blood. Every receptor here comes from a woman in her seventies with acute or convalescent COVID-19. The CDR3 runs from the conserved cysteine through the conserved F or W. D genes are given only for firm matches. A row's size may be missing; if present it is once, few, many or a size class.

j_call: TRBJ1-6; clone_size: .; d_call: TRBD1; v_call: TRBV6-1; cdr3_nt: TGTGCCAGCAGTGAAGCCAGCCCAGGGGGCGGGTCACCCCTCCACTTT; cdr3_aa: CASSEASPGGGSPLHF
j_call: TRBJ1-4; clone_size: .; d_call: TRBD1; v_call: TRBV6-6; cdr3_nt: TGTGCCAGCACCCCGGGACAGACTAATGAAAAACTGTTTTTT; cdr3_aa: CASTPGQTNEKLFF
j_call: TRBJ1-5; clone_size: .; d_call: TRBD1; v_call: TRBV5-4; cdr3_nt: TGTGCCAGCAGCATACGGGACAGACCGAATCAGCCCCAGCATTTT; cdr3_aa: CASSIRDRPNQPQHF
j_call: TRBJ2-1; clone_size: .; d_call: TRBD2; v_call: TRBV4-2; cdr3_nt: TGTGCCAGCGGACGTAGCGGGGAGATTTACAATGAGCAGTTCTTC; cdr3_aa: CASGRSGEIYNEQFF
j_call: TRBJ2-2; clone_size: .; d_call: .; v_call: TRBV7-2; cdr3_nt: TGTGCCAGCAGCTTAGGTATAAACACCGGGGAGCTGTTTTTT; cdr3_aa: CASSLGINTGELFF
j_call: TRBJ2-5; clone_size: .; d_call: TRBD1; v_call: TRBV5-4; cdr3_nt: TGTGCCAGCAGCGTGACAGGGCGGTTGGAGACCCAGTACTTC; cdr3_aa: CASSVTGRLETQYF
j_call: TRBJ1-1; clone_size: .; d_call: .; v_call: TRBV11-2; cdr3_nt: TGTGCCAGCAGCTGGGGACAATGGAACACTGAAGCTTTCTTT; cdr3_aa: CASSWGQWNTEAFF
j_call: TRBJ1-1; clone_size: .; d_call: TRBD1; v_call: TRBV5-4; cdr3_nt: TGTGCCAGCAGCGACAGGGGATTAATGAACACTGAAGCTTTCTTT; cdr3_aa: CASSDRGLMNTEAFF
j_call: TRBJ1-2; clone_size: .; d_call: .; v_call: TRBV5-4; cdr3_nt: TGTGCCAGCAGCTTGGGGGCCAGGCCAAGAGGGAACTATGGCTACACCTTC; cdr3_aa: CASSLGARPRGNYGYTF
j_call: TRBJ1-5; clone_size: .; d_call: .; v_call: TRBV3-1/TRBV3-2; cdr3_nt: TGTGCCAGCAGCCATCGAGCGGGGAATCAGCCCCAGCATTTT; cdr3_aa: CASSHRAGNQPQHF
j_call: TRBJ2-1; clone_size: .; d_call: TRBD2; v_call: TRBV6-1; cdr3_nt: TGTGCCAGCAGTGAGGGGAGGGGCAAGCAGTTCTTC; cdr3_aa: CASSEGRGKQFF
j_call: TRBJ1-2; clone_size: .; d_call: .; v_call: TRBV4-1; cdr3_nt: TGCGCCAGCAGCCAAGACTCCCTAGGCTATGGCTACACCTTC; cdr3_aa: CASSQDSLGYGYTF
j_call: TRBJ1-1; clone_size: .; d_call: .; v_call: TRBV10-3; cdr3_nt: TGTGCCATCAGTGAGTCGATCGGGATCCCTGAAGCTTTCTTT; cdr3_aa: CAISESIGIPEAFF
j_call: TRBJ1-2; clone_size: few; d_call: TRBD1; v_call: TRBV29-1; cdr3_nt: TGCAGCGTCCGGGACAGGGGCGTTTGGGGCTACACCTTC; cdr3_aa: CSVRDRGVWGYTF
j_call: TRBJ1-2; clone_size: .; d_call: .; v_call: TRBV6-5; cdr3_nt: TGTGCCAGCAGCTCCGTGGGGCATGGCTACACCTTC; cdr3_aa: CASSSVGHGYTF
j_call: TRBJ1-1; clone_size: few; d_call: TRBD1; v_call: TRBV18; cdr3_nt: TGTGCCAGCTCCCTCGGGACAGGGGAGTCTGCTTTCTTT; cdr3_aa: CASSLGTGESAFF
j_call: TRBJ2-5; clone_size: .; d_call: TRBD2; v_call: TRBV15; cdr3_nt: TGTGCCACCAGCAGAGACGGGGGGGCTAAGACCCAGTACTTC; cdr3_aa: CATSRDGGAKTQYF
j_call: TRBJ1-4; clone_size: few; d_call: TRBD1; v_call: TRBV3-1/TRBV3-2; cdr3_nt: TGTGCCAGCAGCCATCAGGGGGGACTGTTTTTT; cdr3_aa: CASSHQGGLFF
j_call: TRBJ1-1; clone_size: .; d_call: TRBD1; v_call: TRBV5-1; cdr3_nt: TGCGCCAGCAGCTTGGCAGGGGGTCACACTGAAGCTTTCTTT; cdr3_aa: CASSLAGGHTEAFF
j_call: TRBJ2-2; clone_size: .; d_call: .; v_call: TRBV27; cdr3_nt: TGTGCCAGCAGAGGGGCCGGGGAGCTGTTTTTT; cdr3_aa: CASRGAGELFF
j_call: TRBJ1-4; clone_size: .; d_call: .; v_call: TRBV3-1/TRBV3-2; cdr3_nt: TGTGCCAGCTCTCCCGGGGGGCGCGGCGAAAAACTGTTTTTT; cdr3_aa: CASSPGGRGEKLFF
j_call: TRBJ2-5; clone_size: .; d_call: .; v_call: TRBV6-5; cdr3_nt: TGTGCCAGCAGTTACTGGACCAACAGGGTAGAGACCCAGTACTTC; cdr3_aa: CASSYWTNRVETQYF
j_call: TRBJ1-1; clone_size: .; d_call: .; v_call: TRBV2; cdr3_nt: TGTGCCAGCAGGGGCTACAGGGATGAAGCTTTCTTT; cdr3_aa: CASRGYRDEAFF
j_call: TRBJ1-1; clone_size: few; d_call: TRBD1; v_call: TRBV5-1; cdr3_nt: TGCGCCAGCAGCTTGATGTTGGCAGGGGGCGAAGGAGCTTTCTTT; cdr3_aa: CASSLMLAGGEGAFF
j_call: TRBJ1-6; clone_size: .; d_call: .; v_call: TRBV9; cdr3_nt: TGTGCCAGCAGCCCAGGGGACTCCTATAATTCACCCCTCCACTTT; cdr3_aa: CASSPGDSYNSPLHF
j_call: TRBJ2-1; clone_size: .; d_call: TRBD1; v_call: TRBV27; cdr3_nt: TGTGCCAGCAGTTTATGGACAGGGGACAATGAGCAGTTCTTC; cdr3_aa: CASSLWTGDNEQFF
j_call: TRBJ1-5; clone_size: .; d_call: .; v_call: TRBV6-5; cdr3_nt: TGTGCCAGCACCTCGAATCAGCCCCAGCATTTT; cdr3_aa: CASTSNQPQHF
j_call: TRBJ1-1; clone_size: .; d_call: TRBD1; v_call: TRBV6-5; cdr3_nt: TGTGCCAGCAGTTTGGCTGCTCCGGGACAGGGCACTGAAGCTTTCTTT; cdr3_aa: CASSLAAPGQGTEAFF
j_call: TRBJ2-3; clone_size: .; d_call: TRBD2; v_call: TRBV7-9; cdr3_nt: TGTGCCAGCAGCTCCCGGCGGGCTAGCGGGGAGGACACAGATACGCAGTATTTT; cdr3_aa: CASSSRRASGEDTDTQYF
j_call: TRBJ1-4; clone_size: .; d_call: .; v_call: TRBV18; cdr3_nt: TGTGCCAGCTCACCAAGTCAGGGGCGGGCTGAAAAACTGTTTTTT; cdr3_aa: CASSPSQGRAEKLFF
j_call: TRBJ1-2; clone_size: .; d_call: .; v_call: TRBV2; cdr3_nt: TGTGCCAGCAGGTTACAGGGTCGGGGCTACACCTTC; cdr3_aa: CASRLQGRGYTF
j_call: TRBJ2-1; clone_size: .; d_call: TRBD2; v_call: TRBV3-1/TRBV3-2; cdr3_nt: TGTGCCAGCAGCCTGCGCTATCAGGGAGGGAATGAGCAGTTCTTC; cdr3_aa: CASSLRYQGGNEQFF
j_call: TRBJ1-1; clone_size: few; d_call: .; v_call: TRBV25-1; cdr3_nt: TGTGCCAGCAAGGAAGGGGTGCGGGAAGCTTTCTTT; cdr3_aa: CASKEGVREAFF
j_call: TRBJ1-2; clone_size: few; d_call: .; v_call: TRBV27; cdr3_nt: TGTGCCAGCAGTTCACCTCTAGGAGGGAGAGAGAATGGCTACACCTTC; cdr3_aa: CASSSPLGGRENGYTF
j_call: TRBJ1-2; clone_size: few; d_call: .; v_call: TRBV5-6; cdr3_nt: TGTGCCAGCAGCTTACGACAGAAGCGCTATGGCTACACCTTC; cdr3_aa: CASSLRQKRYGYTF
j_call: TRBJ2-1; clone_size: .; d_call: .; v_call: TRBV10-3; cdr3_nt: TGTGCCATCAGGGGAGCTGAGTGGGACAATGAGCAGTTCTTC; cdr3_aa: CAIRGAEWDNEQFF
j_call: TRBJ1-3; clone_size: .; d_call: TRBD1; v_call: TRBV6-6; cdr3_nt: TGTGCCAGCAGTATCGGGACAGGGGGCTCCACCATATATTTT; cdr3_aa: CASSIGTGGSTIYF
j_call: TRBJ1-3; clone_size: once; d_call: TRBD1; v_call: TRBV5-1; cdr3_nt: TGCGCCAGCAGCTTAGCACAGGGGCTGAACACCATATATTTT; cdr3_aa: CASSLAQGLNTIYF
j_call: TRBJ2-3; clone_size: .; d_call: TRBD1; v_call: TRBV3-1/TRBV3-2; cdr3_nt: TGTGCCAGCCAGGGACAGGGTACAGATACGCAGTATTTT; cdr3_aa: CASQGQGTDTQYF
j_call: TRBJ1-1; clone_size: .; d_call: .; v_call: TRBV18; cdr3_nt: TGTGCCAGCTCCCCTCTGGAGGGAAATTTGAACACTGAAGCTTTCTTT; cdr3_aa: CASSPLEGNLNTEAFF
j_call: TRBJ1-5; clone_size: .; d_call: .; v_call: TRBV13; cdr3_nt: TGTGCCAGCAGCCCCAGAAATAGCAATCAGCCCCAGCATTTT; cdr3_aa: CASSPRNSNQPQHF
j_call: TRBJ1-5; clone_size: .; d_call: .; v_call: TRBV19; cdr3_nt: TGTGCCAGTGTAAGGACAGTTAGCAATCAGCCCCAGCATTTT; cdr3_aa: CASVRTVSNQPQHF
j_call: TRBJ1-5; clone_size: few; d_call: TRBD1; v_call: TRBV2; cdr3_nt: TGTGCCAGCAGGGCCCGACAGGGCGATCAGCCCCAGCATTTT; cdr3_aa: CASRARQGDQPQHF
j_call: TRBJ1-1; clone_size: .; d_call: .; v_call: TRBV5-1; cdr3_nt: TGCGCCAGCAGCACCCGAAGGGGGGGCGCTGAAGCTTTCTTT; cdr3_aa: CASSTRRGGAEAFF
j_call: TRBJ1-5; clone_size: .; d_call: TRBD1; v_call: TRBV6-1; cdr3_nt: TGTGCCAGCAGTGAAAAATTTGGGACAGGGGGCGCCCGGCAGCCCCAGCATTTT; cdr3_aa: CASSEKFGTGGARQPQHF
j_call: TRBJ1-1; clone_size: once; d_call: .; v_call: TRBV11-2; cdr3_nt: TGTGCCAGCAGCTTAATCGTCCCAACTACTGAGGCTTTCTTT; cdr3_aa: CASSLIVPTTEAFF
j_call: TRBJ2-3; clone_size: few; d_call: TRBD1; v_call: TRBV10-1; cdr3_nt: TGCGCCAGCAGTGACCGGGACAGGGAGGTGTATTTT; cdr3_aa: CASSDRDREVYF
j_call: TRBJ2-7; clone_size: .; d_call: TRBD1; v_call: TRBV19; cdr3_nt: TGTGCCAGTAGTATAATCCACGACAGGGCCCCCTACGAGCAGTACTTC; cdr3_aa: CASSIIHDRAPYEQYF
j_call: TRBJ1-4; clone_size: .; d_call: TRBD1; v_call: TRBV6-6; cdr3_nt: TGTGCCAGCAGGCTTCAGGGGGCAGGGGAAAAACTGTTTTTT; cdr3_aa: CASRLQGAGEKLFF
j_call: TRBJ2-2; clone_size: .; d_call: .; v_call: TRBV2; cdr3_nt: TGTGCCAGCAGCCCCTGGCAGGGGGGCACCGGGGAGCTGTTTTTT; cdr3_aa: CASSPWQGGTGELFF
j_call: TRBJ1-1; clone_size: once; d_call: TRBD1; v_call: TRBV19; cdr3_nt: TGTGCCAGTAGTATAGTCTTAGGGACAGGGAAGCAGACTGAAGCTTTCTTT; cdr3_aa: CASSIVLGTGKQTEAFF
j_call: TRBJ2-2; clone_size: .; d_call: .; v_call: TRBV5-4; cdr3_nt: TGTGCCAGCAGCTCCCGTAAGGAGATCACCGGGGAGCTGTTTTTT; cdr3_aa: CASSSRKEITGELFF
j_call: TRBJ2-1; clone_size: once; d_call: .; v_call: TRBV5-1; cdr3_nt: TGCGCCAGCAGCTTGGAATCAGCGTCCTACAATGAGCAGTTCTTC; cdr3_aa: CASSLESASYNEQFF
j_call: TRBJ2-5; clone_size: .; d_call: .; v_call: TRBV4-1; cdr3_nt: TGCGCCAGCAGTCCCTTTGGCGGCCCCGGAGTGGAGACCCAGTACTTC; cdr3_aa: CASSPFGGPGVETQYF